This T cell receptor (beta chain) was obtained from a study of cytomegalovirus exposure and HLA in healthy donors. Study-wide results and limits: In a later analysis, parvovirus B19, influenza, CMV and Epstein-Barr virus appeared linked to several top co-occurrence clusters.

The PCR had 60 Vbeta and 13 Jbeta primers. In the original workflow: In a later analysis, approximately 80 million unique TCR beta chains included roughly 11 million shared by two or more donors. Profiled with immunoSEQ multiplex PCR; TCRdb holds only in-frame clones, not every one. V and J calls and clone size follow that table, whereas D and trimming were derived from the DNA. The sample has approximately 74,000 clones; about 71% are singletons. The CDR3 consists of 17 residues. Germline CDR1 reads MNHNS; CDR2 reads SASEGT. Trimming took 2 bases from V and 0 from J; bases not matched to a gene: 4. A remark on this clone: Its cognate antigen is unknown.

This receptor was taken from a woman aged 40 to 50 in good health and CMV-seronegative. The V gene is TRBV6-1, the J gene TRBJ1-1; 12 bases line up with TRBD1. Sequences were obtained from PBMCs. CDR3 nucleotides: TGTGCCAGCAGTGAAACCGGGACAGGGGGCCTGAACACTGAAGCTTTCTTT. Translating it yields CASSETGTGGLNTEAFF.